Below, 18 T cell receptor beta chains from the same sample are listed, as sequenced in a study of graft-versus-host responses after intestinal transplantation. Libraries were prepared by immunoSEQ multiplex PCR; TCRdb keeps only in-frame clonotypes and omits some of them. The data contain roughly 120,000 clones, over 75% of them singletons. No cognate antigen is known for these TCRs. The sample was unstimulated CD4+ T cells sorted from spleen or lymph node cells, taken before intestinal transplant. Every receptor here comes from a human donor who received an intestinal transplant.

The chain has TRBV7-2 and TRBJ2-1; unclear D gene. The germline V gene encodes CDR1 SGHTA and CDR2 FQGNSA. V lost 1 base, J lost 5 bases, and 12 bases lay in between. CDR3 size: 15 residues. The chain's CDR3 is CASSLVLVGNNEQFF. The CDR3 nucleotides read TGTGCCAGCAGCTTAGTTCTAGTCGGAAACAATGAGCAGTTCTTC.

DNA of the CDR3: TGTGCCAGCAGCTGGAGAGGGTCTACCTACGAGCAGTACTTC. It yields the protein CASSWRGSTYEQYF. This sequence joins TRBV27 and TRBJ2-7; D perhaps matches TRBD2 (5 bases). This CDR3 comprises 14 residues. The germline V and J ends were trimmed by 6 bases and 2 bases, with 14 bases remaining between them. CDR1 is MNHEY and CDR2 is SMNVEV in the germline V gene (reference sequence).

This clone was detected only a few times. The genes are TRBV7-2 and TRBJ1-2; TRBD1 matches 10 bases. Germline trimming cut 3 bases from V and 6 bases from J; bases unmatched to any gene: 4. Germline CDR1 is SGHTA and CDR2 is FQGNSA. This CDR3 comprises 14 residues. The CDR3 sequence: CASSFPGTGDGYTF. The CDR3 bases are TGTGCCAGCAGCTTCCCCGGGACAGGGGATGGCTACACCTTC.

This clone showed up just once. The V gene is TRBV6-6, the J gene TRBJ2-3; 7 nucleotides line up with TRBD1. The CDR3 totals 14 residues. V was pared by 6 bases and J by 2 bases, with 5 bases of the junction left unmatched. CDR1 is MNHNY, CDR2 SVGAGI, per germline (reference sequence). The CDR3 sequence: CASSQQGLTDTQYF. The CDR3 DNA is TGTGCCAGCAGCCAACAGGGGCTCACAGATACGCAGTATTTT.

The rearrangement joins TRBV5-1 to TRBJ2-3; D is unresolved. The germline V and J ends were trimmed by 0 bases and 6 bases, with 11 bases remaining between them. The CDR3 loop spans 14 amino acids. Per the germline V gene, CDR1 is SGHRS and CDR2 is YFSETQ. The CDR3: CASSLGLFRDTQYF. In DNA form, the CDR3 reads TGCGCCAGCAGCTTGGGACTCTTTCGGGATACGCAGTATTTT.

This chain links TRBV30 with TRBJ1-1; D is possibly TRBD1 (6 bases). Germline values: CDR1 GTSNPN, CDR2 SVGIG (reference sequence). V lost 2 bases to trimming and J lost 3 bases, with 13 bases between them. The CDR3 has 14 amino acids. The CDR3 reads CAWSIRGRDTEAFF. CDR3 DNA: TGTGCCTGGAGTATCAGGGGTCGGGACACTGAAGCTTTCTTT.

Comment on this clone: This sample includes further DNA sequences coding for the same CDR3. The J gene is TRBJ1-5, the V gene TRBV6-5; 9 bases are a match to TRBD1. Germline V gene sequence: CDR1 MNHEY, CDR2 SVGAGI. The CDR3 length is 15 residues. Losses at the gene ends were 6 bases for V and 0 bases for J; bases not matched to a gene: 3. The CDR3 protein is CASSPDRGSNQPQHF. The CDR3 DNA follows: TGTGCCAGCAGCCCGGACAGGGGTAGCAATCAGCCCCAGCATTTT.

The chain has TRBV18 and TRBJ2-7; D might be TRBD2 (5 bases). Germline V gene data show CDR1 as KGHSH and CDR2 as LQKENI. With 0 bases removed from V and 4 bases from J, the gap between germline ends came to 10 bases. The length of the CDR3 is 14 residues. In nucleotides, the CDR3 is TGTGCCAGCTCACCACCACCGGGATTGTACGAGCAGTACTTC. Its translation is CASSPPPGLYEQYF.

The genes are TRBV4-1 and TRBJ1-1; D gene unclear. CDR3 size: 18 residues. CDR1 and CDR2 (germline): MGHRA, YSYEKL. The germline V and J ends were trimmed by 0 bases and 0 bases, with 17 bases remaining between them. Here the CDR3 DNA reads TGCGCCAGCAGCCAAGATCCCGAGGACTGGTACATGAACACTGAAGCTTTCTTT. Protein sequence: CASSQDPEDWYMNTEAFF.

The chain carries TRBV7-2 and TRBJ1-4; 7 bases map to TRBD1. The CDR3 contains 16 residues. The germline V gene has CDR1 SGHTA and CDR2 FQGNSA. V trimming: 1 base; J trimming: 3 bases; junction bases outside the gene matches: 5. CDR3 in amino acids: CASSLVSTGSNEKLFF. Here the CDR3 DNA reads TGTGCCAGCAGCTTAGTTTCGACAGGGTCTAATGAAAAACTGTTTTTT.

The CDR3 loop reads CASSGPDSLNTEAFF. In nucleotides, the CDR3 is TGCGCCAGCAGCGGACCCGACAGCCTGAACACTGAAGCTTTCTTT. This sequence joins TRBV5-1 and TRBJ1-1, with a tentative D call TRBD1 (5 bases). V was cut by 4 bases and J by 0 bases, with 13 bases left in between. The CDR3 sequence is 15 residues long. Germline CDR1 SGHRS, CDR2 YFSETQ.

The V and J genes are TRBV6-1 and TRBJ2-2; 14 nucleotides align to TRBD2. Germline CDR1 and CDR2: MNHNS and SASEGT. With V trimmed by 4 bases and J by 10 bases, 17 bases remained unmatched. The CDR3 totals 19 residues. The DNA for the CDR3 is TGTGCCAGCAGTGCCAGTGGGCTTCCGGGACTAGCGGGAGAGGTGGAGCTGTTTTTT. Its translation: CASSASGLPGLAGEVELFF.

The J gene is TRBJ1-4, the V gene TRBV27, with D uncertain. Germline assignment: CDR1 MNHEY and CDR2 SMNVEV (reference sequence). V was trimmed by 6 bases and J by 0 bases, leaving 11 bases between them. The CDR3 is 15 residues long. DNA of the CDR3: TGTGCCAGCAGCGTAGCGTATGCAACTAATGAAAAACTGTTTTTT. As protein: CASSVAYATNEKLFF.

This clone is a singleton in its sample. This chain connects TRBV27 to TRBJ2-2, with 8 bases fitting TRBD1. CDR3 length: 16 amino acids. Germline CDR1 reads MNHEY; CDR2 reads SMNVEV (reference sequence). V shed 6 bases, J shed 5 bases, and the junction held 11 bases outside the gene matches. Here the CDR3 DNA reads TGTGCCAGCAGCAAACAGATCGACAGGGGTACCGGGGAGCTGTTTTTT. It codes for CASSKQIDRGTGELFF.

The chain carries TRBV5-4 and TRBJ2-7; 11 positions agree with TRBD1. There are 15 residues in the CDR3. Germline V gene sequence: CDR1 SGHNT, CDR2 YYREEE (reference sequence). Losses at the gene ends were 4 bases for V and 2 bases for J; bases not matched to a gene: 5. The CDR3 is CASSPVGQGAYEQYF. The CDR3 region has the DNA TGTGCCAGCAGCCCCGTGGGACAGGGGGCCTACGAGCAGTACTTC.

The chain is built from TRBV27 and TRBJ2-3; 13 nucleotides line up with TRBD2. The CDR3 is made up of 14 amino acids. J was trimmed by 6 bases and V by 7 bases; bases with no gene match: 4. Germline CDR1 is MNHEY and CDR2 is SMNVEV (reference sequence). The CDR3 nucleotides are TGTGCCAGCACCGTGACTAGCGGGGGGGATACGCAGTATTTT. It is translated as CASTVTSGGDTQYF.

CDR3: CASSVGTSGRFYEQYF. For the CDR3, the DNA is TGTGCCAGCAGCGTAGGGACTAGCGGGAGGTTCTACGAGCAGTACTTC. The V call is TRBV9, the J call TRBJ2-7; TRBD2 matches at 14 bases. Per the germline V gene, CDR1 is SGDLS and CDR2 is YYNGEE. The ends lost 0 bases at V and 3 bases at J; junction bases unmatched: 2. The CDR3 consists of 16 residues.

V is TRBV7-9 and J is TRBJ1-6; D is ambiguous. The CDR3 is 12 residues long. The ends were cut back, 5 bases at V and 14 bases at J, with 13 bases in the middle. CDR1 and CDR2 from the germline V gene are SEHNR and FQNEAQ (reference sequence). CDR3 bases: TGTGCCAGCAGCCGGGAAGCCGGGGCCCTCCACTTT. This encodes CASSREAGALHF. The full variable domain, with the rest looked up from reference TRBV7-9 and TRBJ1-6, is DTGVSQNPRHKITKRGQNVTFRCDPISEHNRLYWYRQTLGQGPEFLTYFQNEAQLEKSRLLSDRFSAERPKGSFSTLEIQRTEQGDSAMYLCASSREAGALHFGNGTRLTVT.